The 15 T cell receptor beta chains given below trace back to one sample, sequenced in a study of graft-versus-host responses after intestinal transplantation. The protocol was immunoSEQ multiplex PCR, while the TCRdb copy is restricted to in-frame clones and leaves out a portion. Of over 100,000 clones in the sample, around 95% were seen once. What these receptors recognize is not known. The starting material was unstimulated CD8+ T cells sorted from spleen or lymph node cells, obtained before intestinal transplant. The receptors derive from a human donor who received an intestinal transplant.

The chain has TRBV14 and TRBJ2-1; 8 nucleotides match TRBD2. Germline trimming cut 3 bases from V and 3 bases from J; bases unmatched to any gene: 4. The CDR3 is 15 residues long. CDR1 and CDR2 from the germline V gene are SGHDN and FVKESK. The CDR3 DNA sequence: TGTGCCAGCAGCCACCCCGGGACTAGCTACAATGAGCAGTTCTTC. It yields the protein CASSHPGTSYNEQFF.

The chain uses TRBV4-3 and TRBJ2-7; D is unresolved. With 1 base removed from V and 0 bases from J, the gap between germline ends came to 10 bases. Germline loops: CDR1 LGHNA, CDR2 YSLEER. This CDR3 region has 15 residues. The DNA for the CDR3 is TGCGCCAGCAGCCAAGGGGCCGGAATCTCCTACGAGCAGTACTTC. It yields the protein CASSQGAGISYEQYF.

The V call is TRBV28, the J call TRBJ2-5; D unresolved. Judging by the DNA end, TRBJ2-7 fits better; the J call may be wrong. Germline V gene data show CDR1 as MDHEN and CDR2 as SYDVKM. This CDR3 region has 12 residues. CDR3 loop: CASSDISYEQYF. CDR3 DNA sequence: TGTGCCAGCAGTGACATTTCCTACGAGCAGTACTTC.

The chain carries TRBV5-6 and TRBJ2-1; D unclear. The CDR3 has 14 amino acids. Germline assignment: CDR1 SGHDT and CDR2 YYEEEE. Trimming pared 4 bases from V and 4 bases from J, leaving 12 bases between. DNA of the CDR3: TGTGCCAGCAGCCCGGTTCGAGTTTACAATGAGCAGTTCTTC. Translating gives CASSPVRVYNEQFF.

The chain employs TRBV5-4 and TRBJ2-7, with D tentatively TRBD1 or TRBD2 (5 bases each). The CDR3 loop spans 14 amino acids. Trimming took off 2 bases at V and 4 bases at J, with 13 bases between the two ends. CDR1 is SGHNT and CDR2 is YYREEE in the germline V gene (reference sequence). As DNA, the CDR3 is TGTGCCAGCAGCTTTGGGGACGCAAGTTACGAGCAGTACTTC. Encoded protein: CASSFGDASYEQYF.

This chain links TRBV7-2 with TRBJ2-1; no clear D. The CDR3 sequence is 14 residues long. In germline, CDR1 is SGHTA, CDR2 FQGNSA. Trimming stripped 8 bases from V and 8 bases from J, with 19 bases between. The CDR3 sequence is CASRPTATAHEQFF. The CDR3 DNA is TGTGCCAGCCGCCCGACGGCGACCGCACATGAGCAGTTCTTC.

The chain carries TRBV6-1 and TRBJ2-5; D is undetermined. The V end was cut by 2 bases, the J end by 4 bases, with 14 bases between. The CDR3 has 15 residues. Germline V gene data show CDR1 as MNHNS and CDR2 as SASEGT. CDR3 coding DNA: TGTGCCAGCAGTGAACTACGACTTCATCCAGAGACCCAGTACTTC. This gives the protein CASSELRLHPETQYF.

The J gene is TRBJ2-5, the V gene TRBV30, with 9 bases matching TRBD2. Trimming at V came to 1 base and at J to 1 base, leaving 19 bases not matched to a gene. Germline loops: CDR1 GTSNPN, CDR2 SVGIG (reference sequence). The CDR3 consists of 20 residues. CDR3 sequence: CAWSGWEAGGKGLLQETQYF. CDR3 coding DNA: TGTGCCTGGAGTGGGTGGGAAGCGGGAGGAAAGGGACTCCTCCAAGAGACCCAGTACTTC.

J is TRBJ2-5 and V is TRBV14, with D unresolved. The DNA end favors TRBJ2-7, so the J call may be wrong. Per the germline V gene, CDR1 is SGHDN and CDR2 is FVKESK. This CDR3 is 14 amino acids long. DNA for the CDR3: TGTGCCAGCAGCCAAGGTAAAGGAGCCTACGAGCAGTACTTC. It translates to CASSQGKGAYEQYF.

For the CDR3, the DNA is TGTGCCAGCAGTTTATCCGACAGGAGACCCCTCCACTTT. Its translation: CASSLSDRRPLHF. This sequence joins TRBV28 and TRBJ1-6; the D gene is possibly TRBD1 (6 bases). This CDR3 is built from 13 residues. V dropped 1 base and J dropped 12 bases, with 10 bases sitting between them. The V gene's germline CDR1 is MDHEN and CDR2 SYDVKM.

This clone has just one count. This rearrangement joins TRBV7-9 to TRBJ2-7; D uncertain. CDR1 and CDR2 (germline): SEHNR, FQNEAQ (reference sequence). The ends were cut back, 2 bases at V and 2 bases at J, with 25 bases in the middle. The CDR3 is 19 amino acids. The CDR3 DNA reads TGTGCCAGCAGCTTATATCCCGCCAAGGCGGAGCTACCTCCCTACGAGCAGTACTTC. This sequence encodes CASSLYPAKAELPPYEQYF. Full variable domain (outside the CDR3, taken from reference TRBV7-9 and TRBJ2-7): DTGVSQNPRHKITKRGQNVTFRCDPISEHNRLYWYRQTLGQGPEFLTYFQNEAQLEKSRLLSDRFSAERPKGSFSTLEIQRTEQGDSAMYLCASSLYPAKAELPPYEQYFGPGTRLTVT.

The chain is built from TRBV27 and TRBJ2-1; 8 nucleotides line up with TRBD1. CDR1 MNHEY and CDR2 SMNVEV come from the germline V gene (reference sequence). The CDR3 covers 13 residues. J lost 12 bases, V lost 5 bases, and 9 bases had no gene match. CDR3 sequence reads: CASSPGGPKGQFF. The DNA for the CDR3 is TGTGCCAGCAGTCCAGGGGGCCCTAAAGGGCAGTTCTTC.

This rearrangement joins TRBV27 to TRBJ1-2; D perhaps matches TRBD1 (5 bases). CDR3 length equals 15 residues. Germline V gene lookup returns CDR1 MNHEY and CDR2 SMNVEV (reference sequence). The V and J ends lost 0 bases and 6 bases respectively, with 14 bases between them. The CDR3 nucleotides are TGTGCCAGCAGTTTATCAGGGACCTCTGGGGATGGCTACACCTTC. This codes for CASSLSGTSGDGYTF.

The genes are TRBV5-4 and TRBJ1-1, with 12 bases fitting TRBD1. This CDR3 contains 16 residues. Germline V gene sequence: CDR1 SGHNT, CDR2 YYREEE (reference sequence). The ends lost 3 bases at V and 7 bases at J; junction bases unmatched: 10. CDR3 bases: TGTGCCAGCAGCTCCTCCGGGACAGGGGGCGCAGGTGAAGCTTTCTTT. Translating gives CASSSSGTGGAGEAFF.

J is TRBJ1-2 and V is TRBV19; 9 nucleotides align to TRBD1. Trimming removed 5 bases from V and 8 bases from J; junction bases left unmatched: 6. This CDR3 spans 13 amino acids. Germline-derived CDR1 and CDR2 are LNHDA and SQIVND (reference sequence). DNA of the CDR3: TGTGCCAGTAGTGTCGGGACAGGGTACGGCTACACCTTC. Its translation: CASSVGTGYGYTF.